These 7 T cell receptor beta chains share one sample of origin, sequenced in a study of identical twins. TCRdb fed the 5' RACE reads into MiXCR, producing one record per CDR3 protein. The sample carries hundreds of thousands of distinct CDR3 sequences, around 5.7% recorded once. Sequencing was done on a sample of naive T cells sorted from blood. These TCRs come from a man aged 18 to 29 in good health.

This clonotype was seen a handful of times. The V call is TRBV2, the J call TRBJ2-1; D possibly corresponds to TRBD2 (5 bases). Trimming cost V 4 bases and J 5 bases, with 21 bases left between them. The CDR3 has 17 residues. Germline loops: CDR1 SNHLY, CDR2 FYNNEI. The CDR3 protein is CASSGGRTQYGDNEQFF. For the CDR3, the DNA is TGTGCCAGCAGTGGCGGGCGGACCCAGTATGGGGACAATGAGCAGTTCTTC.

The chain employs TRBV2 and TRBJ2-3; 7 nucleotides match TRBD2. J was trimmed by 2 bases and V by 7 bases; bases with no gene match: 6. Germline-derived CDR1 and CDR2 are SNHLY and FYNNEI. This CDR3 region has 14 residues. This chain's CDR3 is CASNLAGPTDTQYF. The CDR3 nucleotides read TGTGCCAGCAATTTAGCGGGTCCCACAGATACGCAGTATTTT.

This clonotype came up a few times. V gene TRBV11-2 combines with J gene TRBJ2-5; the D call may be TRBD1 or TRBD2 (5 bases each). Trimming removed 0 bases from V and 5 bases from J, with 16 bases in between. Germline V lookup: CDR1 SGHAT, CDR2 FQNNGV. The CDR3 is made up of 16 amino acids. CDR3 sequence: CASSLDSVEGWETQYF. Written as DNA, the CDR3 is TGTGCCAGCAGCTTAGATTCCGTCGAGGGGTGGGAGACCCAGTACTTC.

Ten or more counts support this clonotype. The V call is TRBV7-2, the J call TRBJ2-7; no firm D call. The CDR3 runs 15 residues. The V end was cut by 2 bases, the J end by 1 base, with 12 bases between. CDR1 is SGHTA and CDR2 is FQGNSA in the germline V gene. CDR3 protein: CASSLSGYESYEQYF. The CDR3 DNA follows: TGTGCCAGCAGCTTATCTGGGTACGAGTCCTACGAGCAGTACTTC.

This clonotype was detected many times. This chain joins TRBV29-1 and TRBJ2-1; TRBD1 is a possible D gene (5 bases). V lost 1 base to trimming and J lost 9 bases, with 7 bases between them. The CDR3 contains 11 residues. CDR1 and CDR2 from the germline V gene are SQVTM and ANQGSEA. This CDR3 is CSVEGGAEQFF. The CDR3 nucleotides are TGCAGCGTTGAAGGGGGCGCTGAGCAGTTCTTC.

This clonotype has at least ten counts. V and J are TRBV28 and TRBJ2-3; D is unresolved. The CDR3 is 11 residues long. Per the germline V gene, CDR1 is MDHEN and CDR2 is SYDVKM. Trimming stripped 2 bases from V and 8 bases from J, with 5 bases between. CDR3 coding DNA: TGTGCCAGCAGTTTACAGTTTACGCAGTATTTT. Encoded protein: CASSLQFTQYF.

In its sample, this clonotype was seen many times. This chain connects TRBV4-3 to TRBJ2-3; 16 bases fit TRBD2. CDR1 is LGHNA, CDR2 YSLEER, per germline. Trimming at V came to 4 bases and at J to 0 bases, leaving 10 bases not matched to a gene. This CDR3 region has 20 residues. The CDR3 region is CASSRQPGTSGRVSTDTQYF. The CDR3 bases are TGCGCCAGCAGCCGCCAACCCGGGACTAGCGGGAGGGTTAGCACAGATACGCAGTATTTT.